This entry lists 15 T cell receptor beta chains sequenced from one sample in a study of T cell clonality in common variable immunodeficiency. Profiled with immunoSEQ multiplex PCR; TCRdb holds only in-frame clones, not every one. There are under 45,000 clones in the sample, none observed a single time. Specimen: peripheral blood mononuclear cells. The source of these receptors is a person aged 18 to 70 in good health.

This clone occurred many times. With the read ending 3 residues before the CDR3 end, the germline J gene is used to fill in that end. The chain combines TRBV29-1 with TRBJ2-1, with 11 bases fitting TRBD2. The CDR3 runs 14 residues. The germline CDR1 and CDR2 sequences are SQVTM and ANQGSEA. V was clipped by 5 bases and J by 8 bases; unmatched bases: 8. CDR3 amino acids: CSVLSSGRIHEQFF. The DNA read from the CDR3 is TGCAGCGTTCTGTCTAGCGGGAGGATCCATGAG.

Ten or more counts support this clone. This CDR3 is CASSSSGRAQETQYF. CDR3 DNA (partial): TGTGCCAGCAGCAGTAGCGGGAGGGCCCAGGAGACC. The chain combines TRBV11-2 with TRBJ2-5; TRBD2 agrees at 11 bases. The read stops 3 residues short of the end of the CDR3; the missing end is completed from the germline J gene. The germline V gene has CDR1 SGHAT and CDR2 FQNNGV. The V gene end was trimmed by 5 bases and the J gene end by 5 bases; junction bases not matched to a gene: 7. CDR3 size: 15 residues.

The sample holds many counts of this clone. The CDR3 end lies 3 residues beyond the end of the read and is filled in from the germline J gene. The rearrangement joins TRBV7-3 to TRBJ2-3; TRBD2 is a possible D gene (6 bases). The CDR3 sequence is 13 residues long. V lost 5 bases and J lost 8, with 14 bases in between. CDR1 is SGHTA, CDR2 FQGTGA, per germline. The CDR3: CASSPGTGGTQYF. CDR3 DNA, as far as it was read: TGTGCCAGCAGCCCCGGCACCGGGGGTACG.

This clone was counted ten times or more. The read comes to an end 3 residues before the CDR3 does, leaving the germline J gene to fill in the end. This chain uses TRBV2 with TRBJ2-1; the match to TRBD1 covers 7 bases. Germline values: CDR1 SNHLY, CDR2 FYNNEI. With 1 base clipped from V and 5 bases from J, the junction kept 8 bases outside the gene matches. CDR3 length equals 16 residues. The covered CDR3 bases are TGTGCCAGCAGTGAAGTCGGCCAGGGGGTGGACAATGAG. Translated: CASSEVGQGVDNE. The complete CDR3 sequence is CASSEVGQGVDNEQFF.

This clone was detected ten times or more. Read data end 3 residues before the CDR3 end; the end is taken from the germline J gene. The chain employs TRBV29-1 and TRBJ2-2; D perhaps matches TRBD2 (6 bases). CDR1 is SQVTM and CDR2 is ANQGSEA in the germline V gene. Trimming shortened V by 7 bases and J by 6 bases, and 21 bases separated the two germline ends. The CDR3 consists of 15 residues. CDR3 protein: CSAPVGGGRAGELFF. The CDR3 DNA, read in part, is TGCAGCGCCCCTGTGGGGGGAGGTCGGGCCGGGGAG.

The table lists this clone with many counts. Read coverage stops 3 residues before the CDR3 terminus; the germline J gene supplies the remainder. The chain recombines TRBV29-1 with TRBJ2-5, with D possibly being TRBD2 (6 bases). The ends were cut back, 6 bases at V and 5 bases at J, with 22 bases in the middle. Germline CDR1 SQVTM, CDR2 ANQGSEA. This CDR3 region has 15 residues. CDR3 protein: CSVAAGLLPTETQYF. The part of the CDR3 DNA that was read is TGCAGCGTGGCTGCGGGGCTCCTACCTACGGAGACC.

This clone occurred a few times. With the read ending 3 residues before the CDR3 end, the germline J gene is used to fill in that end. This sequence joins TRBV20-1 and TRBJ2-1; tentatively, D is TRBD2 (5 bases). Trimming pared 4 bases from V and 1 base from J, leaving 11 bases between. CDR3 size: 14 residues. CDR1 and CDR2 (germline): DFQATT, SNEGSKA (reference sequence). CDR3 DNA (partial): TGCAGTGCTAAAATCGCGGGTTCCTACAATGAG. It is translated as CSAKIAGSYNE. The CDR3 in full is CSAKIAGSYNEQFF.

The table lists this clone with many counts. Sequencing ends 3 residues short of the CDR3 end; the germline J gene provides the rest. The chain joins TRBV5-1 to TRBJ2-5; perhaps TRBD2 as D (6 bases). Germline V gives CDR1 SGHRS, CDR2 YFSETQ. The CDR3 length is 18 residues. Trimming took 4 bases from V and 5 from J, leaving 27 bases between them. The sequenced part of the CDR3 DNA is TGCGCCAGCAGCCCGACCCAAGCCTCGACTAGTACCTTGGAGACC. As protein: CASSPTQASTSTLET. The CDR3, in full, reads CASSPTQASTSTLETQYF.

Concerning this clone itself: The read finishes 3 residues shy of the CDR3 end, and the germline J gene is used to complete it. The chain has TRBV7-2 and TRBJ2-7, with 8 bases aligning to TRBD2. From germline, CDR1 is SGHTA and CDR2 FQGNSA. The CDR3 extends over 15 amino acids. V was pared by 0 bases and J by 4 bases, with 5 bases of the junction left unmatched. CDR3 amino acids: CASSLARGGWYEQYF. The CDR3 DNA, read in part, is TGTGCCAGCAGCTTAGCCCGGGGGGGCTGGTACGAG.

This clone was recorded many times. The sequenced fragment ends 3 residues before the CDR3 boundary, so the rest is inferred from the germline J gene. The rearrangement joins TRBV5-1 to TRBJ2-2, with D possibly TRBD1 on 5 matching bases. The CDR3 sequence is 16 residues long. CDR1 and CDR2 (germline): SGHRS, YFSETQ. The DNA read from the CDR3 is TGCGCCAGCAGCGATAAAGAAAGCTCTGGGGCCAACGTG. Protein sequence: CASSDKESSGANV. The full CDR3 protein is CASSDKESSGANVLFF.

This clone has a count of ten or more. Read coverage stops 3 residues before the CDR3 terminus; the germline J gene supplies the remainder. The J gene is TRBJ2-5, the V gene TRBV30, with D unclear. Trimming pared 2 bases from V and 5 bases from J, leaving 6 bases between. The CDR3 has 11 amino acids. Per the germline V gene, CDR1 is GTSNPN and CDR2 is SVGIG (reference sequence). Incomplete CDR3 DNA: TGTGCCTGGAGTCGAAGGGAGACC. It codes for CAWSRRET. The complete CDR3 protein is CAWSRRETQYF. Full variable domain (rest looked up from reference TRBV30 and TRBJ2-5): SQTIHQWPATLVQPVGSPLSLECTVEGTSNPNLYWYRQAAGRGLQLLFYSVGIGQISSEVPQNLSASRPQDRQFILSSKKLLLSDSGFYLCAWSRRETQYFGPGTRLLVL.

The sample holds many counts of this clone. Read sequence stops 3 residues before the CDR3 end, and the germline J gene provides the missing end. The chain uses TRBV5-1 and TRBJ2-1; 11 bases align to TRBD2. Germline V gene lookup returns CDR1 SGHRS and CDR2 YFSETQ. The CDR3 has 17 residues. J gave up 4 bases and V 0 bases, and 6 bases lay outside the gene matches. This CDR3 is CASSLELAGVGYNEQFF. CDR3 bases read: TGCGCCAGCAGCTTGGAACTAGCGGGAGTCGGGTACAATGAG.

This clone occurred many times. The CDR3 is cut off 3 residues early in the read; its end comes from the germline J gene. The chain employs TRBV7-2 and TRBJ1-1; 10 positions agree with TRBD1. Germline lookup yields CDR1 SGHTA and CDR2 FQGNSA. The CDR3 totals 14 residues. The CDR3: CASSPTPDRGQAFF. The CDR3 bases that were read are TGTGCCAGCAGCCCGACCCCCGACAGGGGGCAA.

This clone was recorded at least ten times. The CDR3 end is not reached by the read, which stops 3 residues before it; the germline J gene fills it in. The chain employs TRBV5-4 and TRBJ2-7; 7 nucleotides match TRBD2. The CDR3 spans 16 residues. CDR1 is SGHNT, CDR2 YYREEE, per germline (reference sequence). The trim removed 0 bases at V and 2 bases at J, leaving 8 bases unmatched. CDR3 bases read: TGTGCCAGCAGCTTGGTGTCGGTAGCGGGTCCCTACGAG. Translating it yields CASSLVSVAGPYE. The whole CDR3 reads CASSLVSVAGPYEQYF. Drawing the rest from reference TRBV5-4 and TRBJ2-7, the complete variable domain is ETGVTQSPTHLIKTRGQQVTLRCSSQSGHNTVSWYQQALGQGPQFIFQYYREEENGRGNFPPRFSGLQFPNYSSELNVNALELDDSALYLCASSLVSVAGPYEQYFGPGTRLTVT.

This clone was detected many times. The sequence runs out 3 residues before the end of the CDR3; the remainder is reconstructed from the germline J gene. This sequence joins TRBV10-3 and TRBJ2-2; TRBD1 matches 9 bases. Germline V gene sequence: CDR1 ENHRY, CDR2 SYGVKD. The junction had 7 bases not matched to a gene; V was cut back by 11 bases and J by 3 bases. The CDR3 consists of 14 residues. CDR3 DNA, as far as it was read: TGTGCCTCTCACAGGGGGCAGGACACCGGGGAG. The encoded protein is CASHRGQDTGE. The CDR3 in its entirety is CASHRGQDTGELFF.